The present entry profiles one T cell receptor beta chain with its context. The data were produced by immunoSEQ multiplex PCR, yet TCRdb's version contains in-frame clones alone and is incomplete. The listing contains about 48,000 clones. The data originate from a study of Tregs in tolerant kidney transplant recipients. Unstimulated Tregs (CD4+CD25+CD127-) and CD4+CD25- non-Tregs were sorted from PBMCs. Sequences were derived from CD4+ T cells from blood, sampled before the transplant. This receptor was taken from a human donor who received a combined kidney and bone marrow transplant.

The chain's CDR3 is CASSYGGQMYGYTF. CDR3 bases read: TGTGCCAGCAGTTACGGGGGACAGATGTATGGC. This chain connects TRBV6-2 or TRBV6-3 to TRBJ1-2; 7 bases agree with TRBD1. The CDR3 end is not reached by the read, which stops 3 residues before it; the germline J gene fills it in. The CDR3 spans 14 residues. Looked up from germline, CDR1 is MNHEY and CDR2 is SVGEGT. After removal of 2 bases from V and 5 bases from J, the junction contained 5 bases not matched to a gene.